The present TCR beta chain was sequenced within a study of T cell responses to AZD1222 COVID-19 vaccine. Method: immunoSEQ multiplex PCR; TCRdb's copy keeps in-frame clones and lacks some. The table lists 150,000 to 200,000 clones, approximately 91% of them singletons. The junction had 8 bases not matched to a gene; V was cut back by 8 bases and J by 5 bases. Germline V gives CDR1 MNHNY, CDR2 SVGAGI (reference sequence). The CDR3 is made up of 16 amino acids. The chain joins TRBV6-6 to TRBJ2-3, with 15 bases that match TRBD2. This TCR was recovered from an adult who received the AZD1222 COVID-19 vaccine. The material was peripheral blood, obtained 28 days after the second AZD1222 dose. The CDR3 loop reads CASGGLAGGHLDTQYF. DNA for the CDR3: TGTGCCAGCGGCGGACTAGCGGGGGGGCATTTAGATACGCAGTATTTT.